Shown below are 15 T cell receptor beta chains from a single sample sequenced in a study of OX40 agonist ivuxolimab in advanced cancers. Assay: immunoSEQ multiplex PCR; the TCRdb copy retains only in-frame clones and omits some. The data contain around 62,000 clones, around 81% of them singletons. The sample here was CD4+ or CD8+ T cells sorted from blood, taken in a trial of the OX40 agonist ivuxolimab. The receptor set was obtained from an adult with an advanced solid tumor such as melanoma, head and neck, liver or kidney cancer.

This chain connects TRBV4-3 to TRBJ2-1; 10 bases fit TRBD2. The germline V gene encodes CDR1 LGHNA and CDR2 YSLEER. This CDR3 contains 16 residues. The V gene end was trimmed by 3 bases and the J gene end by 9 bases; junction bases not matched to a gene: 11. CDR3: CASSHLAQRGGSEQFF. The CDR3 DNA sequence: TGCGCCAGCAGCCACCTGGCACAGCGGGGGGGTAGTGAGCAGTTCTTC.

The rearrangement links TRBV19 to TRBJ2-1, with D perhaps TRBD1 or TRBD2 (5 bases each). The V and J ends lost 4 bases and 4 bases respectively, with 11 bases between them. CDR3 length: 14 amino acids. Germline V gene data show CDR1 as LNHDA and CDR2 as SQIVND (reference sequence). CDR3 DNA sequence: TGTGCCAGTAGTAGGGACGGCGTATACAATGAGCAGTTCTTC. Its protein product is CASSRDGVYNEQFF. Full variable domain (outside the CDR3, taken from reference TRBV19 and TRBJ2-1): DGGITQSPKYLFRKEGQNVTLSCEQNLNHDAMYWYRQDPGQGLRLIYYSQIVNDFQKGDIAEGYSVSREKKESFPLTVTSAQKNPTAFYLCASSRDGVYNEQFFGPGTRLTVL.

The CDR3 reads CASSLHVAGAMLPGDTQYF. CDR3 in DNA: TGTGCCAGCAGCTTGCACGTAGCGGGGGCTATGCTACCGGGGGATACGCAGTATTTT. The chain combines TRBV5-4 with TRBJ2-3; 9 positions match TRBD2. From germline, CDR1 is SGHNT and CDR2 YYREEE (reference sequence). This CDR3 region has 19 residues. Trimming at V came to 1 base and at J to 6 bases, leaving 18 bases not matched to a gene.

The chain is built from TRBV6-1 and TRBJ1-4; unclear D gene. V was pared by 1 base and J by 8 bases, with 8 bases between. This CDR3 contains 13 residues. Germline lookup yields CDR1 MNHNS and CDR2 SASEGT. The CDR3 loop reads CASSEEPWEKLFF. Here the CDR3 DNA reads TGTGCCAGCAGTGAAGAACCCTGGGAAAAACTGTTTTTT.

V gene TRBV18 combines with J gene TRBJ1-2; D not certain. Germline V gene sequence: CDR1 KGHSH, CDR2 LQKENI. V lost 5 bases, J lost 0 bases, and 16 bases lay in between. The CDR3 spans 16 residues. In nucleotides, the CDR3 is TGTGCCAGCTCAACCACTACGGTCCCCTCTAACTATGGCTACACCTTC. Amino acid sequence: CASSTTTVPSNYGYTF.

The chain combines TRBV7-9 with TRBJ2-1, with D perhaps matching TRBD1 or TRBD2 (6 bases each). CDR1 is SEHNR, CDR2 FQNEAQ, per germline (reference sequence). The CDR3 is made up of 15 amino acids. Trimming took 1 base from V and 7 from J, leaving 14 bases between them. CDR3 nucleotides: TGTGCCAGCAGCTTAGGTGGGGGGCGCGTTAATGAGCAGTTCTTC. This translates into CASSLGGGRVNEQFF.

V usage is TRBV6-5 and J usage is TRBJ2-7, with a possible D match to TRBD1 (5 bases). This CDR3 comprises 15 residues. The V and J ends lost 2 bases and 2 bases respectively, with 13 bases between them. Germline CDR1 MNHEY, CDR2 SVGAGI. CDR3 coding DNA: TGTGCCAGCAGTTACGCCGCAGGGTCGACCTACGAGCAGTACTTC. Translated: CASSYAAGSTYEQYF.

This clone showed up just once. V usage is TRBV6-5 and J usage is TRBJ1-5; TRBD1 might be the D (6 bases). CDR3 length: 14 residues. V gave up 6 bases and J gave up 4 bases, with 13 bases separating them. Germline-derived CDR1 and CDR2 are MNHEY and SVGAGI. The chain's CDR3 is CASSYDRTNQPQHF. The CDR3 nucleotides are TGTGCCAGCAGCTATGACAGGACTAATCAGCCCCAGCATTTT.

The table lists this clone with a count of one. The V and J genes are TRBV6-5 and TRBJ2-5; 8 nucleotides match TRBD2. The germline V gene has CDR1 MNHEY and CDR2 SVGAGI. The trim removed 5 bases at V and 4 bases at J, leaving 6 bases unmatched. The CDR3 loop spans 14 amino acids. This chain's CDR3 is CASSLFSGVETQYF. Here the CDR3 DNA reads TGTGCCAGCAGTCTATTTAGCGGGGTAGAGACCCAGTACTTC.

The chain recombines TRBV7-9 with TRBJ2-5; no definite D call. Germline V lookup: CDR1 SEHNR, CDR2 FQNEAQ (reference sequence). The CDR3 sequence is 13 residues long. V dropped 4 bases and J dropped 4 bases, with 10 bases sitting between them. In DNA form, the CDR3 reads TGTGCCAGCAGCTCAGGTTTTTCAGAGACCCAGTACTTC. This sequence encodes CASSSGFSETQYF.

The chain uses TRBV18 and TRBJ1-1; D possibly corresponds to TRBD1 (5 bases). The germline V and J ends were trimmed by 2 bases and 3 bases, with 7 bases remaining between them. This CDR3 is built from 13 residues. Germline V gene lookup returns CDR1 KGHSH and CDR2 LQKENI. CDR3 DNA sequence: TGTGCCAGCTCACCAATAGGGGACACTGAAGCTTTCTTT. It is translated as CASSPIGDTEAFF. Supplemented by reference TRBV18 and TRBJ1-1, the full variable domain reads NAGVMQNPRHLVRRRGQEARLRCSPMKGHSHVYWYRQLPEEGLKFMVYLQKENIIDESGMPKERFSAEFPKEGPSILRIQQVVRGDSAAYFCASSPIGDTEAFFGQGTRLTVV.

The chain employs TRBV14 and TRBJ2-7; TRBD1 might be the D (6 bases). V was cut by 3 bases and J by 5 bases, with 14 bases left in between. Per germline, CDR1 SGHDN and CDR2 FVKESK. There are 14 residues in the CDR3. CDR3 protein: CASSQQTGAHEQYF. In DNA, the CDR3 is TGTGCCAGCAGCCAGCAGACAGGTGCCCACGAGCAGTACTTC.

This clone was counted a single time. This chain links TRBV28 with TRBJ1-5; the D gene is possibly TRBD1 (5 bases). CDR1 is MDHEN and CDR2 is SYDVKM in the germline V gene. V lost 1 base, J lost 6 bases, and 10 bases lay in between. CDR3 length: 14 amino acids. CDR3 bases: TGTGCCAGCAGTTTATACCAGGGAGGTCAGCCCCAGCATTTT. The encoded protein is CASSLYQGGQPQHF. The full variable domain, its missing parts supplied by reference TRBV28 and TRBJ1-5, is DVKVTQSSRYLVKRTGEKVFLECVQDMDHENMFWYRQDPGLGLRLIYFSYDVKMKEKGDIPEGYSVSREKKERFSLILESASTNQTSMYLCASSLYQGGQPQHFGDGTRLSIL.

The CDR3 sequence is CASSLNPSGASYNEQFF. The CDR3 DNA sequence: TGTGCCAGCAGCTTAAATCCTTCGGGGGCTTCCTACAATGAGCAGTTCTTC. This chain links TRBV7-3 with TRBJ2-1; possibly TRBD1 or TRBD2 for D (6 bases each). The ends were cut back, 1 base at V and 1 base at J, with 14 bases in the middle. CDR1 and CDR2 (germline): SGHTA, FQGTGA. The CDR3 length is 17 residues.

Turning to this clone: Sequence at one end of the junction differs from germline and may be a read error. CDR3 in DNA: TGTGCTAGCAGCCTAAGGGACAGGGGGCTGCAAGAGACCCAGTACTTC. Translated, it gives CASSLRDRGLQETQYF. This rearrangement joins TRBV7-7 to TRBJ2-5; 12 positions match TRBD1. CDR3 size: 16 residues. The germline CDR1 and CDR2 sequences are SSHAT and FNYEAQ (reference sequence).